This paragraph covers one T cell receptor (beta chain) sequence. These data come from a study of chemoradiotherapy in HPV16-positive cancers. This CDR3 has 12 amino acids. V was cut by 5 bases and J by 7 bases, with 8 bases left in between. CDR1 and CDR2 from the germline V gene are SEHNR and FQNEAQ (reference sequence). Profiling relied on immunoSEQ multiplex PCR, and the TCRdb table lists in-frame clones only, not all of them. The data hold 2,500 to 3,500 clones, with 75% to 90% observed a single time. The material was tumor tissue, obtained from a patient who underwent chemoradiotherapy. The source of this sequence is a human donor with HPV-associated anogenital cancer. This sequence joins TRBV7-9 and TRBJ2-2, with D hard to call. The CDR3 nucleotides read TGTGCCAGCAGCCCAGGCATCGGGGAGCTGTTTTTT. Amino acid sequence: CASSPGIGELFF.